These 4 T cell receptor beta chains were sequenced from one sample in a study of T-cell reconstitution after alpha-beta-depleted transplantation in children. Researchers prepared the TCRbeta library using unique molecular identifiers, the study reports. From the PCR reads, TCRdb called clonotypes with MiXCR, one entry per CDR3 protein. The data show 540,000 or so distinct CDR3 sequences, about 21% seen once. The source was PBMCs, mostly from graft donor cells, collected 360 days after TCRalphabeta/CD19-depleted stem cell transplant. These receptor sequences come from a boy less than two years old who had a stem cell transplant for acute myeloid leukemia, so the T cells may come from the graft donor.

This clonotype was seen a handful of times. The chain links TRBV18 to TRBJ2-5; D uncertain. Germline assignment: CDR1 KGHSH and CDR2 LQKENI. CDR3 length: 15 amino acids. V was trimmed by 2 bases and J by 3 bases, leaving 13 bases between them. The CDR3 loop is CASSPDSRPKETQYF. In nucleotides, the CDR3 is TGTGCCAGCTCACCAGATTCGCGTCCGAAAGAGACCCAGTACTTC.

The rearrangement joins TRBV5-1 to TRBJ2-3; D possibly corresponds to TRBD1 (8 bases). Germline-derived CDR1 and CDR2 are SGHRS and YFSETQ. V lost 1 base and J lost 0, with 18 bases in between. CDR3 length: 18 amino acids. CDR3 bases: TGCGCCAGCAGCTTGAGAAAAAACAGGGGGGGAAGCACAGATACGCAGTATTTT. It translates to CASSLRKNRGGSTDTQYF.

This clonotype was recorded at least ten times. The gene calls are TRBV10-2 and TRBJ1-1; no firm D call. Trimming removed 3 bases from V and 4 bases from J, with 15 bases in between. CDR1 WSHSY and CDR2 SAAADI come from the germline V gene. The CDR3 runs to 15 residues. CDR3: CASSDPGRESTEAFF. The CDR3, as DNA: TGCGCCAGCAGTGACCCCGGTAGGGAGAGCACTGAAGCTTTCTTT.

This clonotype came up a few times. The chain uses TRBV5-5 and TRBJ2-1; tentatively, D is TRBD2 (5 bases). The CDR3 loop spans 13 amino acids. Germline V gives CDR1 SGHKS, CDR2 YYEKEE (reference sequence). Trimming took 5 bases from V and 4 from J, leaving 10 bases between them. The CDR3 loop is CASRKDSYNEQFF. For the CDR3, the DNA is TGTGCCAGCAGAAAGGACTCGTACAATGAGCAGTTCTTC. Full variable domain (outside the CDR3, taken from reference TRBV5-5 and TRBJ2-1): DAGVTQSPTHLIKTRGQQVTLRCSPISGHKSVSWYQQVLGQGPQFIFQYYEKEERGRGNFPDRFSARQFPNYSSELNVNALLLGDSALYLCASRKDSYNEQFFGPGTRLTVL.